This TCR beta chain was documented in a study of T-cell memory formation after mild COVID-19. Study background: Largely, TCR clusters stayed within a single donor. The study, taken as a whole, reports: CD4/CD8 balance characterized clones contracting day 15 to 85, and CD4+ skew characterized later expanders. Whether day 37 second-wave clones are SARS-CoV-2-specific was not confirmed.

5'RACE, which relied on constant-segment primers, yielded TCR alpha and TCR beta cDNA libraries carrying sample barcodes and UMIs. One entry per CDR3 protein results from TCRdb running MiXCR on the 5' RACE reads. The repertoire holds about 470,000 distinct CDR3 sequences, with 20% to 25% as singletons. This clonotype was counted once. Antigen unknown. V lost 7 bases and J lost 6; bases outside the gene matches: 7. This CDR3 is 13 amino acids long. Germline V gene lookup returns CDR1 ENHRY and CDR2 SYGVKD. The gene calls are TRBV10-3 and TRBJ2-7, with TRBD1 matching over 9 bases. The sample taken for sequencing was PBMCs or a T cell subset sorted from them (not recorded which). This TCR was recovered from an adult woman who had mild COVID-19 (a few samples of this study predate the infection). Cell type and time point are not known. CDR3 nucleotide sequence: TGTGCCATCAAATCACAGGGGGCGAGCGAGCAGTACTTC. It codes for CAIKSQGASEQYF.